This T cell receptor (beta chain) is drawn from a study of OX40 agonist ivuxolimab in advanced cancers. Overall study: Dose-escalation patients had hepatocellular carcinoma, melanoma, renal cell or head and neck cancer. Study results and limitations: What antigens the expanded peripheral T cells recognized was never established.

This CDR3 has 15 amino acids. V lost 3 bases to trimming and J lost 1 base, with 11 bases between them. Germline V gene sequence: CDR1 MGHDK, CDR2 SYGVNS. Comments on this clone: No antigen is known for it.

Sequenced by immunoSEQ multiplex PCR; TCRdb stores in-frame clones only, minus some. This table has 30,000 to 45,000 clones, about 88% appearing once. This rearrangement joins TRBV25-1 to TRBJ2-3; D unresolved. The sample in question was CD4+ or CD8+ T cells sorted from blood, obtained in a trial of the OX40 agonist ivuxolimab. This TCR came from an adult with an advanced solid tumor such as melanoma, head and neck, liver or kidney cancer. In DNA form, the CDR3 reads TGTGCCAGCAGTGACCCGGGCCACCGCACAGATACGCAGTATTTT. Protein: CASSDPGHRTDTQYF.